A selection of T cell receptor beta chains follows, all from one sample in a study of T cells in tuberculosis. Repertoires were generated with immunoSEQ multiplex PCR, while TCRdb's copy carries only in-frame clones and drops some. This sample has roughly 7,100 clones, with more than 85% found just once. Sequencing input: PBMCs. The receptors originated from an adult with tuberculosis. Each CDR3 is given with its conserved first and last residue. D genes are given only for firm matches. Only some rows state a clone size, as once, few, many or a class for expanded clones.

TGTGCCAGCAATTCCGGGGGGCCCTCCTACAATGAGCAGTTCTTC	CASNSGGPSYNEQFF	TRBJ2-1	NA	NA	TRBV5-8
TGTGCCATCAGTGAGCCACAGGAGGGGGCCTATGAAGCTTTCTTT	CAISEPQEGAYEAFF	TRBJ1-1	TRBD1	NA	TRBV10-3
TGTGCCATCAGTGAGTACGGAGCGGGAGAACCCAACAATGAGCAGTTCTTC	CAISEYGAGEPNNEQFF	TRBJ2-1	TRBD2	NA	TRBV10-3
TGTGCCAGCAGTTTAACAGACCCTGGGGCCAACGTCCTGACTTTC	CASSLTDPGANVLTF	TRBJ2-6	NA	NA	TRBV6-6
TGTGCCAGCAGAAGAGGGGAGGGCCTCTACAATGAGCAGTTCTTC	CASRRGEGLYNEQFF	TRBJ2-1	NA	NA	TRBV21-1
TGCGCCAGCAGCCAAGTGGGGAGACTTAGCTCCTACGAGCAGTACTTC	CASSQVGRLSSYEQYF	TRBJ2-7	NA	NA	TRBV4-1
TGTGCCAGCAGCTCACAACCGGGACTAGGAAACATTCAGTACTTC	CASSSQPGLGNIQYF	TRBJ2-4	TRBD2	NA	TRBV11-3
TGTGCCTGGAGTGTAGCTAGCGGGACGGGAGATACGCAGTATTTT	CAWSVASGTGDTQYF	TRBJ2-3	TRBD2	NA	TRBV30
TGTGCCAGAAGCCTCGGGACAGGGGTCATCCAGCCCCAGCATTTT	CARSLGTGVIQPQHF	TRBJ1-5	TRBD1	NA	TRBV5-3
TGTGCCAGCAGCTCCCCGGACAGGGGGCCCTACAATGAGCAGTTCTTC	CASSSPDRGPYNEQFF	TRBJ2-1	TRBD1	once	TRBV7-3
TGTGCCAGCAGAACCGGGGGGCAGGGGAACACCGGGGAGCTGTTTTTT	CASRTGGQGNTGELFF	TRBJ2-2	NA	NA	TRBV28
TGCAGCGTTGAAATGGCTAGGGAGCAGTACTTC	CSVEMAREQYF	TRBJ2-7	NA	once	TRBV29-1
TGTGCCAGCAGTTACTCGGGAGTAGGTGGGGAGCAGTTCTTC	CASSYSGVGGEQFF	TRBJ2-1	NA	NA	TRBV6-6